This T cell receptor (beta chain) was sequenced in a study of vaccination effects on CD4 cells after COVID-19. Across the study: Two doses of BNT162b2 or mRNA-1273 vaccine were administered to participants. A couple of convalescent patients were sampled 16 days and one week before vaccination.

Sequencing was performed with immunoSEQ multiplex PCR; in TCRdb, only in-frame clones are kept and a portion is missing. The repertoire holds under 35,000 clones, with under 80% as singletons. Sequencing followed a ViraFEST assay step that expanded antigen-specific CD4+ T cells with viral peptide pools. After around ten days in culture, the CD4+ T cells were isolated. Their SARS-CoV-2 infection, verified by PCR, occurred between March and December 2020. This clone was recorded only once. Its antigen remains unidentified. General observations from the study: There were few convalescent patients in the study and no early post-infection timepoints.

This CDR3 region has 16 residues. V lost 4 bases, J lost 0 bases, and 13 bases lay in between. Germline-derived CDR1 and CDR2 are LGHDT and YNNKEL (reference sequence). The chain combines TRBV3-1 (or the pseudogene TRBV3-2) with TRBJ1-3, with a tentative D call TRBD1 (5 bases). The TCR comes from a human donor who had a prior SARS-CoV-2 infection. This specimen consisted of CD4+ T cells from PBMCs cultured with a peptide pool, obtained before COVID-19 vaccination. In nucleotides, the CDR3 is TGTGCCAGCAGCCTCGGGGCCCCCGGCTCTGGAAACACCATATATTTT. This sequence encodes CASSLGAPGSGNTIYF.